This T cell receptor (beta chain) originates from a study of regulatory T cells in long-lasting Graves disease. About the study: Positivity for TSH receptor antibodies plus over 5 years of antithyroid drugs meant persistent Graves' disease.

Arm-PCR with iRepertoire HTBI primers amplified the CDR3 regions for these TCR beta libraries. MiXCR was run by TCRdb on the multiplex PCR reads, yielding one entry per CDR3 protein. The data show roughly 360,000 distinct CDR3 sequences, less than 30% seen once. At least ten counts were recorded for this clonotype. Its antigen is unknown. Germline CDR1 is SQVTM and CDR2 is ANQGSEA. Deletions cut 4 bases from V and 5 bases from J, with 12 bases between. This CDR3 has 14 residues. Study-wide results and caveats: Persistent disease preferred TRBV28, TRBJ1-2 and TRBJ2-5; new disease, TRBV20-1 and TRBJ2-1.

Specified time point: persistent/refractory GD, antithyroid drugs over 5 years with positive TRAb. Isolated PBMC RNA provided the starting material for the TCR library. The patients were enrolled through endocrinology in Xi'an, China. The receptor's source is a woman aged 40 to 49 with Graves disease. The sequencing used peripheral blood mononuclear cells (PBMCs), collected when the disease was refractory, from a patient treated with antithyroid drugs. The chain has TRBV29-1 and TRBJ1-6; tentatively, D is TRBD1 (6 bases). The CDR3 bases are TGCAGCGTTGGGGGGGCAGGGAATAATTCACCCCTCCACTTT. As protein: CSVGGAGNNSPLHF.